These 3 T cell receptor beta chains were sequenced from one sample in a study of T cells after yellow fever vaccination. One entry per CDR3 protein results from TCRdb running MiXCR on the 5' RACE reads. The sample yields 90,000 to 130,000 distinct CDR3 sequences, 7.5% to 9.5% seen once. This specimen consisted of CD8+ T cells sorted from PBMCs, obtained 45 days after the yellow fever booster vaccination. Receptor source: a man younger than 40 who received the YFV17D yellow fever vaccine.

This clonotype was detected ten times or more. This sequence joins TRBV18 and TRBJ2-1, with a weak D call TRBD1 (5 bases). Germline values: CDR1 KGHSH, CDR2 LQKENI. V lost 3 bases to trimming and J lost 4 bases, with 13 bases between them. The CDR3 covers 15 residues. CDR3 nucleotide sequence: TGTGCCAGCTCACCTGCCCAGGGCTCTTACAATGAGCAGTTCTTC. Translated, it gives CASSPAQGSYNEQFF. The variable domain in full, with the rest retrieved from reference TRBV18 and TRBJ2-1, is NAGVMQNPRHLVRRRGQEARLRCSPMKGHSHVYWYRQLPEEGLKFMVYLQKENIIDESGMPKERFSAEFPKEGPSILRIQQVVRGDSAAYFCASSPAQGSYNEQFFGPGTRLTVL.

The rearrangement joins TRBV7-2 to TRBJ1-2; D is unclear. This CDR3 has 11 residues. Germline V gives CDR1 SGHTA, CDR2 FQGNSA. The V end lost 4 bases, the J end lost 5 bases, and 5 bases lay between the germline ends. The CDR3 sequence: CASSSEYGYTF. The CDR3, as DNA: TGTGCCAGCAGCTCGGAGTATGGCTACACCTTC. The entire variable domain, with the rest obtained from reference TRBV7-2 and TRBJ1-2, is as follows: GAGVSQSPSNKVTEKGKDVELRCDPISGHTALYWYRQSLGQGLEFLIYFQGNSAPDKSGLPSDRFSAERTGGSVSTLTIQRTQQEDSAVYLCASSSEYGYTFGSGTRLTVV.

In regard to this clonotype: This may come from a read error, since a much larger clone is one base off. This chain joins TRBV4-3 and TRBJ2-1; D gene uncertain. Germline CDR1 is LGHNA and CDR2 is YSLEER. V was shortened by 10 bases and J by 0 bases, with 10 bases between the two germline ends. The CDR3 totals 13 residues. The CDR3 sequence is CATSVSSYNEQFF. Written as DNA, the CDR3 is TGCGCCACGAGCGTAAGCTCCTACAATGAGCAGTTCTTC.